Presented here are 29 T cell receptor beta chains from one specimen sequenced in a study of PD-1 blockade in classical Hodgkin lymphoma. Some clones are missing from TCRdb's copy, which holds only in-frame ones; the method was immunoSEQ multiplex PCR. The sample yields 45,000 to 55,000 clones, around 75% seen once. After autologous stem cell transplantation all patients relapsed, and prior brentuximab vedotin exposure differed between cohorts. The source material was peripheral blood mononuclear cells (PBMCs), sampled before the second cycle of nivolumab. Receptor source: a human donor with classical Hodgkin lymphoma.

This clone is judged medium-sized (0.01 to 0.1%). This sequence joins TRBV10-1 and TRBJ2-5; D is undetermined. The CDR3 is 15 residues long. CDR1 WNHNN and CDR2 SYGVQD come from the germline V gene (reference sequence). The V end lost 10 bases, the J end lost 1 base, and 19 bases lay between the germline ends. The CDR3 nucleotides are TGCGCCACCTCGAAGCTGTCTGGACCCCAAGAGACCCAGTACTTC. It encodes CATSKLSGPQETQYF.

The rearrangement joins TRBV20-1 to TRBJ1-2; no clear D gene. The germline gives CDR1 DFQATT, CDR2 SNEGSKA (reference sequence). Trimming left V 7 bases short and J 4 bases short, with 10 bases between. The CDR3 sequence is 11 residues long. CDR3 amino acids: CSGKEGYGYTF. The CDR3 DNA sequence: TGCAGTGGTAAGGAGGGCTATGGCTACACCTTC.

The chain uses TRBV11-2 and TRBJ2-4, with TRBD1 matching over 8 bases. The CDR3 sequence is 19 residues long. The trim removed 4 bases at V and 0 bases at J, leaving 14 bases unmatched. Germline values: CDR1 SGHAT, CDR2 FQNNGV. The CDR3 nucleotides read TGTGCCAGCAGCTCCAGCTTGGGGACAGGCGACATAGCCAAAAACATTCAGTACTTC. It codes for CASSSSLGTGDIAKNIQYF.

This clone was counted once. The chain uses TRBV10-3 and TRBJ2-2; TRBD2 agrees at 8 bases. V lost 6 bases to trimming and J lost 6 bases; unmatched junction nucleotides: 0. In germline, CDR1 is ENHRY, CDR2 SYGVKD. This CDR3 spans 12 amino acids. The CDR3 loop is CAISGGAGELFF. The CDR3 DNA reads as TGTGCCATCAGCGGGGGGGCCGGGGAGCTGTTTTTT.

This chain connects TRBV28 to TRBJ2-1; D might be TRBD1 or TRBD2, each matching 5 bases. Germline V gives CDR1 MDHEN, CDR2 SYDVKM. Trimming removed 3 bases from V and 8 bases from J, with 20 bases in between. The CDR3 runs to 16 residues. The chain's CDR3 is CASSFASGLVGDEQFF. In nucleotides, the CDR3 is TGTGCCAGCAGTTTTGCATCGGGGCTCGTAGGCGATGAGCAGTTCTTC.

This clone has just one count. The J gene is TRBJ2-5, the V gene TRBV6-5; 10 nucleotides align to TRBD2. This CDR3 comprises 16 residues. The junction had 8 bases not matched to a gene; V was cut back by 2 bases and J by 5 bases. CDR1 and CDR2 (germline): MNHEY, SVGAGI. CDR3 residues: CASSYGLAGEGETQYF. The CDR3 region has the DNA TGTGCCAGCAGTTACGGTCTAGCGGGAGAAGGGGAGACCCAGTACTTC.

V and J are TRBV27 and TRBJ1-2, with D possibly being TRBD1 (6 bases). Trimming took off 3 bases at V and 4 bases at J, with 15 bases between the two ends. The CDR3 loop spans 15 amino acids. Germline V gene lookup returns CDR1 MNHEY and CDR2 SMNVEV (reference sequence). The CDR3 protein is CASSFGTPSTYGYTF. CDR3 bases: TGTGCCAGCAGTTTCGGGACACCTTCTACCTATGGCTACACCTTC.

CDR3 sequence (DNA): TGTGCCAGTAGTATAGACTTACAGGGAGCCGGGGAGCTGTTTTTT. Protein sequence: CASSIDLQGAGELFF. V gene TRBV19 combines with J gene TRBJ2-2; D perhaps matches TRBD1 (6 bases). CDR3 length: 15 amino acids. Trimming stripped 0 bases from V and 6 bases from J, with 11 bases between. CDR1 and CDR2 (germline): LNHDA, SQIVND (reference sequence).

In the case of this clone: Within the sample, other DNA sequences also encode this same CDR3. The rearrangement links TRBV9 to TRBJ2-2, with TRBD1 identical over 9 bases. The CDR3 is 15 residues long. Per germline, CDR1 SGDLS and CDR2 YYNGEE. J was trimmed by 4 bases and V by 2 bases; bases with no gene match: 3. In nucleotides, the CDR3 is TGTGCCAGCAGCGTTGAGACAGGGGGCACCGGGGAGCTGTTTTTT. It encodes CASSVETGGTGELFF.

The chain combines TRBV19 with TRBJ2-1; 10 positions agree with TRBD1. The CDR3 consists of 15 residues. From germline, CDR1 is LNHDA and CDR2 SQIVND (reference sequence). The ends lost 3 bases at V and 4 bases at J; junction bases unmatched: 3. Here the CDR3 DNA reads TGTGCCAGTAGTATTAGGGGACAGGGGTACAATGAGCAGTTCTTC. It codes for CASSIRGQGYNEQFF.

The rearrangement links TRBV7-2 to TRBJ1-2; D uncertain. The V end lost 5 bases, the J end lost 2 bases, and 15 bases lay between the germline ends. Germline V CDR1 and CDR2: SGHTA, FQGNSA. This CDR3 comprises 15 residues. The chain's CDR3 is CASSQSVLGNYGYTF. For the CDR3, the DNA is TGTGCCAGCAGCCAATCCGTCTTGGGGAACTATGGCTACACCTTC.

The chain links TRBV9 to TRBJ2-3; D possibly corresponds to TRBD2 (6 bases). Trimming took off 4 bases at V and 1 base at J, with 13 bases between the two ends. The CDR3 covers 15 residues. Germline V CDR1 and CDR2: SGDLS, YYNGEE. In DNA, the CDR3 is TGTGCCAGCAGCCGGAGGGGAGTCGGCACAGATACGCAGTATTTT. Amino acids: CASSRRGVGTDTQYF.

The V and J genes are TRBV4-1 and TRBJ2-3; 8 positions agree with TRBD1. V lost 2 bases, J lost 2 bases, and 3 bases stayed unmatched. This CDR3 is built from 15 residues. The germline V gene encodes CDR1 MGHRA and CDR2 YSYEKL. As DNA, the CDR3 is TGCGCCAGCAGCCAAAGACAGGGGTTCACAGATACGCAGTATTTT. It specifies CASSQRQGFTDTQYF.

The CDR3 nucleotides read TGCAGCGTTGCCACAGGGGGAAATCAGCCCCAGCATTTT. This codes for CSVATGGNQPQHF. V usage is TRBV29-1 and J usage is TRBJ1-5, with 8 bases that match TRBD1. CDR1 SQVTM and CDR2 ANQGSEA come from the germline V gene. This CDR3 comprises 13 residues. V shed 4 bases and J 4 bases; nucleotides not matched to a gene: 3. Filled out from reference TRBV29-1 and TRBJ1-5, the complete variable domain reads SAVISQKPSRDICQRGTSLTIQCQVDSQVTMMFWYRQQPGQSLTLIATANQGSEATYESGFVIDKFPISRPNLTFSTLTVSNMSPEDSSIYLCSVATGGNQPQHFGDGTRLSIL.

Here the CDR3 reads CASSLAGVKYEQYF. The DNA of the CDR3 is TGTGCCAGCAGCCTAGCGGGAGTTAAGTACGAGCAGTACTTC. V gene TRBV27 combines with J gene TRBJ2-7; 10 positions match TRBD2. In germline, CDR1 is MNHEY, CDR2 SMNVEV (reference sequence). The CDR3 length is 14 residues. The V and J ends lost 6 bases and 4 bases, in that order; junction bases with no gene match: 6.

V gene TRBV29-1 combines with J gene TRBJ2-4; the D gene is possibly TRBD2 (6 bases). CDR3 length: 13 residues. V lost 7 bases and J lost 3, with 13 bases in between. CDR1 is SQVTM, CDR2 ANQGSEA, per germline. This CDR3 is CSGEDSFKNIQYF. CDR3 in DNA: TGCAGCGGGGAGGACTCATTCAAAAACATTCAGTACTTC.

The rearrangement joins TRBV5-1 to TRBJ2-7, with TRBD1 matching over 11 bases. Germline values: CDR1 SGHRS, CDR2 YFSETQ. The CDR3 runs 19 residues. The V segment lost 4 bases and the J segment 2 bases; nucleotides outside the gene matches: 17. CDR3 protein: CASSHRGQGASGAAYEQYF. The DNA of the CDR3 is TGCGCCAGCAGCCATAGAGGACAGGGGGCTTCCGGGGCCGCCTACGAGCAGTACTTC.

V gene TRBV28 combines with J gene TRBJ2-7; TRBD2 matches 9 bases. Germline V gene sequence: CDR1 MDHEN, CDR2 SYDVKM. The CDR3 has 15 residues. J was trimmed by 6 bases and V by 1 base; bases with no gene match: 7. The CDR3 protein is CASSLSSGIFGEQYF. CDR3 coding DNA: TGTGCCAGCAGTTTATCTAGCGGGATCTTCGGCGAGCAGTACTTC.

The genes are TRBV7-2 and TRBJ1-1, with 10 positions matching TRBD1. CDR1 and CDR2 from the germline V gene are SGHTA and FQGNSA. The CDR3 runs 17 residues. Losses at the gene ends were 5 bases for V and 3 bases for J; bases not matched to a gene: 12. CDR3: CASSQRGQGLGDTEAFF. For the CDR3, the DNA is TGTGCCAGCAGCCAACGGGGACAGGGGCTAGGGGACACTGAAGCTTTCTTT.

The CDR3 here is CASSLRSSLAGEGTYEQYF. Written as DNA, the CDR3 is TGTGCCAGCAGCTTAAGGTCTAGCCTAGCGGGAGAGGGGACCTACGAGCAGTACTTC. This chain joins TRBV7-3 and TRBJ2-7; TRBD2 aligns across 10 bases. The V segment lost 1 base and the J segment 2 bases; nucleotides outside the gene matches: 14. The CDR3 runs to 19 residues. In germline, CDR1 is SGHTA, CDR2 FQGTGA.

The chain recombines TRBV28 with TRBJ2-1, with 10 bases identical to TRBD2. J was trimmed by 8 bases and V by 5 bases; bases with no gene match: 3. CDR1 and CDR2 (germline): MDHEN, SYDVKM. The CDR3 runs to 13 residues. The CDR3 DNA follows: TGTGCCAGCAGTGGGACTAGCGTCGATGAGCAGTTCTTC. The encoded protein is CASSGTSVDEQFF.

J is TRBJ1-1 and V is TRBV19; tentative D call: TRBD1 (6 bases). The CDR3 contains 17 residues. Germline V CDR1 and CDR2: LNHDA, SQIVND (reference sequence). The germline V and J ends were trimmed by 1 base and 0 bases, with 15 bases remaining between them. In DNA, the CDR3 is TGTGCCAGTAGTATAGGGCCTCCGGGACATTTGAACACTGAAGCTTTCTTT. Translating gives CASSIGPPGHLNTEAFF.

The CDR3 loop is CASSGTPATEAFF. The CDR3 coding sequence is TGTGCCAGCAGTGGGACACCCGCGACTGAAGCTTTCTTT. The rearrangement uses TRBV6-5 and TRBJ1-1; the D gene is possibly TRBD1 (6 bases). The CDR3 is made up of 13 amino acids. V was clipped by 5 bases and J by 5 bases, with 12 bases between them. Germline V gives CDR1 MNHEY, CDR2 SVGAGI.

This chain connects TRBV6-1 to TRBJ2-5; D not certain. There are 13 residues in the CDR3. V was shortened by 6 bases and J by 5 bases, with 13 bases between the two germline ends. The germline gives CDR1 MNHNS, CDR2 SASEGT. The CDR3 reads CASSASPSETQYF. The CDR3 DNA follows: TGTGCCAGCAGCGCGTCCCCATCGGAGACCCAGTACTTC.

This clone was seen repeatedly, ten times or more. This chain uses TRBV29-1 with TRBJ1-2, with TRBD1 identical over 8 bases. The CDR3 runs 15 residues. With V trimmed by 7 bases and J by 1 base, 11 bases remained unmatched. The germline V gene encodes CDR1 SQVTM and CDR2 ANQGSEA. CDR3 region: CSDYGQGAYNYGYTF. DNA of the CDR3: TGCAGCGACTATGGGCAGGGGGCCTATAACTATGGCTACACCTTC.

The J gene is TRBJ2-1, the V gene TRBV7-2; 8 nucleotides match TRBD2. CDR1 SGHTA and CDR2 FQGNSA come from the germline V gene. The CDR3 has 17 residues. V shed 1 base, J shed 6 bases, and the junction held 11 bases outside the gene matches. The chain's CDR3 is CASSLEARASGLNEQFF. The CDR3 bases are TGTGCCAGCAGCTTAGAAGCGCGGGCTAGCGGGCTCAATGAGCAGTTCTTC.

The genes are TRBV9 and TRBJ1-5; 9 nucleotides line up with TRBD1. The V segment lost 0 bases and the J segment 4 bases; nucleotides outside the gene matches: 5. This CDR3 is 16 amino acids long. Germline values: CDR1 SGDLS, CDR2 YYNGEE. The CDR3 DNA reads as TGTGCCAGCAGCGTAGGAGAGGGACAGGGTAATCAGCCCCAGCATTTT. Protein product: CASSVGEGQGNQPQHF.

V is TRBV27 and J is TRBJ1-2; TRBD1 matches 11 bases. Trimming at V came to 6 bases and at J to 7 bases, leaving 10 bases not matched to a gene. The V gene's germline CDR1 is MNHEY and CDR2 SMNVEV (reference sequence). This CDR3 spans 15 amino acids. The DNA for the CDR3 is TGTGCCAGCAGCCCTGTTAGGACAGGGGGCTTTGGCTACACCTTC. Translating it yields CASSPVRTGGFGYTF.

This clone occurred a few times. The V call is TRBV7-9, the J call TRBJ2-5; the D gene is possibly TRBD1 (6 bases). Germline CDR1 SEHNR, CDR2 FQNEAQ (reference sequence). The CDR3 is made up of 16 amino acids. Trimming shortened V by 2 bases and J by 4 bases, and 17 bases separated the two germline ends. The CDR3 sequence is CASSLWTVVKLETQYF. CDR3 coding DNA: TGTGCCAGCAGCTTATGGACAGTTGTAAAATTAGAGACCCAGTACTTC.